This TCR beta chain was captured in a study of blood T cell repertoires in COVID-19 (TCRdb year 2020). In the study overall: Collaborator samples came from the United States, Italy and Spain and covered acute and convalescent phases of COVID-19. Where available, HLA class I and class II types were taken from metadata supplied by the sample provider and were not determined by assay-based typing. Subjects who had been exposed to COVID-19, were actively infected with it, or had recovered from it provided the deeply sampled blood TCRbeta repertoires that made up the dataset. A de-identified subject ID, COVID-19 status, age in years and sex were almost always included in the sample metadata. The repertoires were released in a freely available public database meant as a resource for research on the immune response to SARS-CoV-2. The material from the prospective study consisted of cDNA or gDNA derived from T cells, B-cell-depleted T cells, or PBMCs. Samples were obtained from the ongoing ImmuneRACE study (first 160 participants) and from over 1,000 subjects provided by 6 global collaborators. The research as a whole found: The amount of clinical and demographic metadata varied by source and participant and was provided uncurated.

Collaborating institutions collected whole blood in K2EDTA tubes following their own protocols. For TCRbeta analysis, collaborators shipped samples as frozen whole blood, isolated PBMCs, or DNA extracted from either of those sample types. V is pared back by 2 bases and J by 8 bases, with 13 bases lying between the germline termini. From the cysteine through the phenylalanine, the CDR3 covers 15 amino acids. Just the 45-base CDR3 DNA is kept, in frame starting at base 1. CDR1 and CDR2 were assigned from the germline V gene as LGHNT and FRNRAP. About this clone itself: Its antigen remains unidentified. Base qualities are not provided; no much larger clone lies one nucleotide away.

The immunoSEQ Assay, a bias-controlled multiplex PCR, was used to amplify TCRbeta CDR3 regions from genomic DNA. The published analysis was carried out like this. Nucleated cell counts per sample were estimated from amplification of reference gene primers within the assay. To quantify the absolute abundance of each unique TCRbeta CDR3 rearrangement, sequence reads were collapsed and filtered. Productive Simpson clonality was computed per sample as the square root of Simpson's diversity index over productive rearrangements. The table comes from immuneACCESS by way of TCRdb, which keeps in-frame sequences with V and J called. Part of the clones is missing from these tables; in studies checked, under half for an unresolved V gene and the rest for unknown reasons. V, J and clone size reflect that table, while D and trimming were determined from the DNA. This sample is represented by tens of thousands of clones; 82% of them were singletons. The ten top clones hold roughly 4% of the sample.

This TCR was recovered from a man aged 60 to 69 with acute or convalescent COVID-19. This chain is built from TRBV12-5 and TRBJ1-6; a confident D gene designation cannot be given. The sample was peripheral blood. The CDR3 here reads CASGLITWRDSPLHF. The nucleotides read TGTGCTAGTGGTTTGATCACCTGGAGGGATTCACCCCTCCACTTT.